This TCR beta chain is drawn from a study of cytomegalovirus exposure and HLA in healthy donors. The CDR3 totals 10 residues. Germline loops: CDR1 MNHNY, CDR2 SVGAGI (reference sequence). The V end lost 6 bases, the J end lost 11 bases, and 10 bases lay between the germline ends. Regarding the study as a whole: HLA alleles showed associations with about 15,000 TCR beta sequences in a later analysis, at a 0.05 false discovery rate.

About this clone itself: The target antigen is unknown.

With 60 Vbeta and 13 Jbeta primers, the PCR was carried out. Libraries were prepared by immunoSEQ multiplex PCR; TCRdb keeps only in-frame clonotypes and omits some of them. The data show under 300,000 clones, around 81% seen once. V is TRBV6-6 and J is TRBJ1-2; tentatively, D is TRBD1 (5 bases). Material: PBMCs. The sequence was obtained from a woman between 55 and 75 years old in good health and CMV-seropositive. The CDR3 DNA follows: TGTGCCAGCAGGGCAGGGTTTTACACCTTC. Its protein product is CASRAGFYTF.